This entry features one TCR beta chain sequence. The antigen it recognizes is unknown. Per-base quality was not reported, and no clone a single base away is much larger than it. Per the germline V gene, SGHAT is the CDR1 and FQNNGV is the CDR2. The CDR3 measures 12 amino acids from cysteine to phenylalanine. The read is trimmed to its CDR3 DNA, 36 bases read in frame from base 1. The junction carries 8 bases between V and J, which are trimmed by 8 bases and 0 bases respectively. The entry originates in a study of OX40 agonist ivuxolimab in advanced cancers. Study-level background: The costimulatory receptor OX40 (CD134) was targeted by ivuxolimab, a fully human IgG2 agonistic monoclonal antibody. Intravenous ivuxolimab was administered to patients every 2 weeks at six dose levels: 0.01, 0.1, 0.3, 1.5, 3 and 10 mg/kg. Of the approximately 54 patients in dose escalation, 19 had hepatocellular carcinoma, around 15 had melanoma, 9 had renal cell carcinoma and 9 had head and neck cancer. The dose-escalation cohort was over 70% male with a mean age of around 62 years, ranging from 23 to 79. Prior anti-PD-1, anti-PD-L1 or anti-CTLA-4 therapy was permitted, and about two fifths of dose-escalation patients had received checkpoint inhibitors. Partial responses occurred in three dose-escalation patients: two with cutaneous melanoma and one with hepatocellular carcinoma. Peripheral TCRbeta sequencing aimed to test whether ivuxolimab altered TCR sequence diversity and caused clonal T-cell expansion. The paper describes the monotherapy dose-escalation part (N of about 55 patients) of the phase I trial of ivuxolimab.

Patients with a history of autoimmune disease or receiving systemic immunosuppression were excluded from the trial. Peripheral blood for TCR sequencing was collected from all dose cohorts at baseline, on cycle 4 day 1, and on cycle 7 day 1. The samples were taken from a phase I, first-in-human, multicenter, open-label dose-escalation trial of ivuxolimab. Adults with locally advanced or metastatic melanoma, renal cell carcinoma, hepatocellular carcinoma or head and neck squamous cell carcinoma were enrolled in the trial. Before TCR sequencing, CD4+ and CD8+ T cells were separately sorted from peripheral blood. Genomic DNA was isolated from the sorted cells so that the TCRbeta CDR3 region could be sequenced. TCRbeta CDR3 regions were sequenced using the immunoSEQ Assay. TCRdb re-hosts the immuneACCESS table, in-frame sequences only. Its copies lack some clones; in the studies checked, an unresolved V gene accounts for under half of them, and the cause for the rest is not known. This sample holds tens of thousands of clones; more than 75% were observed only once. The top ten hold just over 0.75% of the sample.

Points the paper makes about the study in general: After ivuxolimab, more expanded clones were found on average in CD8+ T cells than in CD4+ T cells. In the 0.1-3.0 mg/kg groups, partial responders had among the lowest normalized peripheral clonal expansion, particularly in CD8+ T cells. Low levels of normalized T-cell clonal expansion were also seen in some patients who did not respond. At doses from 0.1 to 3.0 mg/kg, clonal expansion was seen in both CD4+ and CD8+ blood T cells between baseline and week 6. Which antigens the clonally expanded peripheral T cells were specific for was not determined.

This TCR was sampled from an adult with an advanced solid tumor such as melanoma, head and neck, liver or kidney cancer. Recombination joined TRBV11-2 with TRBJ2-7; the D region is possibly TRBD1 or TRBD2, each matching across 5 bases. Sequenced material: CD4+ or CD8+ T cells sorted from blood, taken in a trial of the OX40 agonist ivuxolimab. DNA sequence: TGTGCCAGCGGGGGTAGCTCCTACGAGCAGTACTTC. The resulting protein is CASGGSSYEQYF.